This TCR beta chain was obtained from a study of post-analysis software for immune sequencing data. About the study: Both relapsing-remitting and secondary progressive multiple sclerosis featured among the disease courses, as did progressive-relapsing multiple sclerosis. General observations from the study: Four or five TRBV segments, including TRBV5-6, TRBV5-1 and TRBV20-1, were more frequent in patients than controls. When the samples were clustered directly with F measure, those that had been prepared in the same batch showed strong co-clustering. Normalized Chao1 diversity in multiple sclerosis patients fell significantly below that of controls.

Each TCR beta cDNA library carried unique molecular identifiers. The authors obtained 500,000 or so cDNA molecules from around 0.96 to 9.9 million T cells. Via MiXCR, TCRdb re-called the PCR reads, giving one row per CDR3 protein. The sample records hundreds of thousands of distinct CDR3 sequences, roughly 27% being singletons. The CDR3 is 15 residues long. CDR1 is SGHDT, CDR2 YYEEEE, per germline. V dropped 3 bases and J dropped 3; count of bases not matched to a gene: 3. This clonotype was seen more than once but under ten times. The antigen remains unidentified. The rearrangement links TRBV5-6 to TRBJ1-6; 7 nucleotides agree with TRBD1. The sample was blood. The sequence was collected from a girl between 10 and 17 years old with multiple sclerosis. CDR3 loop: CASSWGQNYNSPLHF. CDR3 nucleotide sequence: TGTGCCAGCAGCTGGGGACAGAACTATAATTCACCCCTCCACTTT.